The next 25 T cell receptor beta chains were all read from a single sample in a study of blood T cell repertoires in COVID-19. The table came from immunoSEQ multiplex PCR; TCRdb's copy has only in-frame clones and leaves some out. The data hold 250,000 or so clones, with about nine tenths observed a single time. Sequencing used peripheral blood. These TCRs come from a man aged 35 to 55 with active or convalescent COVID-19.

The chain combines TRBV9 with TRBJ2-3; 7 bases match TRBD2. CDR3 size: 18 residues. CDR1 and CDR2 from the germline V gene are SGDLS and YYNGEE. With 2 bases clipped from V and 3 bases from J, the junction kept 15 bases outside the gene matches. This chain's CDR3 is CASSVRQSLTSITDTQYF. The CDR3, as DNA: TGTGCCAGCAGCGTTCGGCAGTCCCTGACTAGCATAACAGATACGCAGTATTTT.

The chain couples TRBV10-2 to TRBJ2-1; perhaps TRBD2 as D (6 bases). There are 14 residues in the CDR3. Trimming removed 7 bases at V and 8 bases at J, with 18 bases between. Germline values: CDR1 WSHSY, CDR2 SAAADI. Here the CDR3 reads CASTGGDRGYEQFF. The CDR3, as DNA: TGCGCCAGCACCGGCGGGGACCGTGGTTATGAGCAGTTCTTC.

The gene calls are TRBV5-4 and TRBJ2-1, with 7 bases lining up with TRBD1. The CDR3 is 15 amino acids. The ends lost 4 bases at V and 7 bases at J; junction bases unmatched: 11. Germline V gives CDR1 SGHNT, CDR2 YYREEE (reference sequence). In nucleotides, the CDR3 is TGTGCCAGCAGCCCGATCAGGCAGACAGGGAATGAGCAGTTCTTC. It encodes CASSPIRQTGNEQFF.

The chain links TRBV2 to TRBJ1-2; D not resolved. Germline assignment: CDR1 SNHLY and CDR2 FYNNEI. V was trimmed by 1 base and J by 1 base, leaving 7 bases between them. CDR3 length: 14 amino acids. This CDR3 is CASSEGSFNYGYTF. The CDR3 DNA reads TGTGCCAGCAGTGAAGGCAGTTTTAACTATGGCTACACCTTC.

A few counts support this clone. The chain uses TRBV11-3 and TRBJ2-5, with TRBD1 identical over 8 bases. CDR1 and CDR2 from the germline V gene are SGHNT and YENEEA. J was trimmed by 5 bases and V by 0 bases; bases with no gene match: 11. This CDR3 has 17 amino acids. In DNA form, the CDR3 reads TGTGCCAGCAGCTTAGATGGAAGGGACAGGCTGGGGGAGACCCAGTACTTC. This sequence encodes CASSLDGRDRLGETQYF.

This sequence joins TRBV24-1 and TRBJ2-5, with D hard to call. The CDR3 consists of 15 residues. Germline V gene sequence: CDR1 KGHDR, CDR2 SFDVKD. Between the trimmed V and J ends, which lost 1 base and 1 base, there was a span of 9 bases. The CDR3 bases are TGTGCCACCAGTGATTTCGGCAGGTCCCAAGAGACCCAGTACTTC. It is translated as CATSDFGRSQETQYF.

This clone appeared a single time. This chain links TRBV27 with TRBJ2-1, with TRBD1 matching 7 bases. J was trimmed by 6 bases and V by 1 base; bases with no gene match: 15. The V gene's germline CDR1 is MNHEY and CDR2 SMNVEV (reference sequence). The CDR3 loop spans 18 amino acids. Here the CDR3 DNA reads TGTGCCAGCAGTTTATTGAGCGTTCAGGGGGTCCTTGGCAATGAGCAGTTCTTC. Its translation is CASSLLSVQGVLGNEQFF.

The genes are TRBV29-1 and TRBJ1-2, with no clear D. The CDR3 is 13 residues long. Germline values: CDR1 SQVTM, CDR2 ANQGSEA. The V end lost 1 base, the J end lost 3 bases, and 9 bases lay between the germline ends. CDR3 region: CSVEGSVDYGYTF. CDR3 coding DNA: TGCAGCGTTGAAGGGAGCGTGGACTATGGCTACACCTTC.

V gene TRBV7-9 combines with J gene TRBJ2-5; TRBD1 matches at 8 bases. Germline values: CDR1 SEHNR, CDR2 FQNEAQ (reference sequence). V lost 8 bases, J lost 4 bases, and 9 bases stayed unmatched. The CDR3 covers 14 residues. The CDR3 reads CASFSPGQGETQYF. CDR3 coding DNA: TGTGCCAGCTTTTCCCCTGGACAGGGAGAGACCCAGTACTTC.

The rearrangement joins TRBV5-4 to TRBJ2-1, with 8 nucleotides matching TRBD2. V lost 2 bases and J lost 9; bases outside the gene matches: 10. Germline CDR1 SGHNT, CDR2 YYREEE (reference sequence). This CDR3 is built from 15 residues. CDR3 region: CASSFSASGGPEQFF. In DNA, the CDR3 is TGTGCCAGCAGCTTTTCCGCCAGCGGGGGTCCTGAGCAGTTCTTC.

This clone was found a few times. DNA for the CDR3: TGTGCCAGCAGCCAATTTAAGGGACTAGAGGTGGGTGAGCAGTTCTTC. This codes for CASSQFKGLEVGEQFF. This rearrangement joins TRBV16 to TRBJ2-1; TRBD2 aligns across 8 bases. J gave up 9 bases and V 1 base, and 11 bases lay outside the gene matches. This CDR3 region has 16 residues. Germline CDR1 KGHSY, CDR2 FQNENV. The whole variable domain, remainder taken from reference TRBV16 and TRBJ2-1, is GEEVAQTPKHLVRGEGQKAKLYCAPIKGHSYVFWYQQVLKNEFKFLISFQNENVFDETGMPKERFSAKCLPNSPCSLEIQATKLEDSAVYFCASSQFKGLEVGEQFFGPGTRLTVL.

Written as DNA, the CDR3 is TGTGCCAGCAGCCCTGAAACTGATATGAACACTGAAGCTTTCTTT. This encodes CASSPETDMNTEAFF. The J gene is TRBJ1-1, the V gene TRBV3-1 (or the pseudogene TRBV3-2); D gene ambiguous. The ends were cut back, 4 bases at V and 0 bases at J, with 12 bases in the middle. Germline-derived CDR1 and CDR2 are LGHDT and YNNKEL (reference sequence). The CDR3 loop spans 15 amino acids.

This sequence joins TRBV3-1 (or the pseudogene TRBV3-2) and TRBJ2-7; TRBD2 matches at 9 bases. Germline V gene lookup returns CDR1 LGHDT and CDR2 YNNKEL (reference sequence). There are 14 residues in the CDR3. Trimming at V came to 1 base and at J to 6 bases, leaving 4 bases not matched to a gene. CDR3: CASSQGGGAPEQYF. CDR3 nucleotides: TGTGCCAGCAGCCAAGGCGGGGGGGCACCCGAGCAGTACTTC.

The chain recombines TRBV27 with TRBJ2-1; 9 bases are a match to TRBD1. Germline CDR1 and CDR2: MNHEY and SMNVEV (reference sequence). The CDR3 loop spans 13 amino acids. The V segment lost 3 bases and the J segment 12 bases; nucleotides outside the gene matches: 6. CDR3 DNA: TGTGCCAGCAGTTTTGGGACAGGGACTTGGCAGTTCTTC. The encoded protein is CASSFGTGTWQFF.

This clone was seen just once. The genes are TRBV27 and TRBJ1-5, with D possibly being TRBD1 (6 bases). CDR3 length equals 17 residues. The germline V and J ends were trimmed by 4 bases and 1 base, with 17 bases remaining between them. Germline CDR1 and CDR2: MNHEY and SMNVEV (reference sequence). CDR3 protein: CASSYSAQGWSNQPQHF. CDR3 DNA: TGTGCCAGCAGTTACTCGGCCCAGGGGTGGAGCAATCAGCCCCAGCATTTT.

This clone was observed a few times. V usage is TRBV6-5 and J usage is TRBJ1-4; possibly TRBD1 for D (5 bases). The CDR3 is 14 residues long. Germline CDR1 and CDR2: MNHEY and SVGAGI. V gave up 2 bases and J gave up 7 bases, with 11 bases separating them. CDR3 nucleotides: TGTGCCAGCAGTTACCGCGACCAGGGTGAAAAACTGTTTTTT. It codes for CASSYRDQGEKLFF.

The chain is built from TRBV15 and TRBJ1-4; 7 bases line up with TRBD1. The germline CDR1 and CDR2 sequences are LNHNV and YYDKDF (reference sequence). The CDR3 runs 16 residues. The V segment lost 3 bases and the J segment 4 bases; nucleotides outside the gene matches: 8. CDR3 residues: CATSRGTDRFNEKLFF. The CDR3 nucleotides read TGTGCCACCAGCAGGGGGACGGACAGGTTTAATGAAAAACTGTTTTTT.

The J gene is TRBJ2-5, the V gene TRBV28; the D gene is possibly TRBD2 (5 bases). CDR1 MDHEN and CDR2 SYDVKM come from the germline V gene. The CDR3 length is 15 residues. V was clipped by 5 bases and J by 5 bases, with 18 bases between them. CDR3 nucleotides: TGTGCCAGCAGTCCCCGGGCCATAACGGGGGAGACCCAGTACTTC. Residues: CASSPRAITGETQYF.

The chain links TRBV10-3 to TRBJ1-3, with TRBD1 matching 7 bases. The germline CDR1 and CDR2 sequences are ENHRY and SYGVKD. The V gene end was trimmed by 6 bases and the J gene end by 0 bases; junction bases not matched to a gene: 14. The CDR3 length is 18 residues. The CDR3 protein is CAIRPPADRNPSGNTIYF. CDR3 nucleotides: TGTGCCATCAGGCCCCCCGCGGACAGGAACCCCTCTGGAAACACCATATATTTT.

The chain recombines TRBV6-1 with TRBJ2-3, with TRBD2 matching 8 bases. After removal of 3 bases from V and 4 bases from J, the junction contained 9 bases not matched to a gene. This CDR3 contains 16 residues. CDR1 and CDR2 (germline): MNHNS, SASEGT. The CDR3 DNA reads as TGTGCCAGCAGTGAGCTAAGCGGGAGCGGCGCAGATACGCAGTATTTT. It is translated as CASSELSGSGADTQYF.

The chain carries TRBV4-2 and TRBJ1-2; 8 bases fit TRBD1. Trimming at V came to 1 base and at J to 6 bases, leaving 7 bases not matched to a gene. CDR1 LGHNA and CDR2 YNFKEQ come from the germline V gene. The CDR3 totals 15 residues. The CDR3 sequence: CASSQGGGQGHGYTF. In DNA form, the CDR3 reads TGTGCCAGCAGCCAAGGGGGCGGACAGGGCCATGGCTACACCTTC.

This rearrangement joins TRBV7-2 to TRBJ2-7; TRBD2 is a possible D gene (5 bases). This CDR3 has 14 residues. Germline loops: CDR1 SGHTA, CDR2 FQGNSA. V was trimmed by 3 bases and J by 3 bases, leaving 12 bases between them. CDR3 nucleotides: TGTGCCAGCAGCTTCTCTAAGGGAGACTACGAGCAGTACTTC. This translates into CASSFSKGDYEQYF.

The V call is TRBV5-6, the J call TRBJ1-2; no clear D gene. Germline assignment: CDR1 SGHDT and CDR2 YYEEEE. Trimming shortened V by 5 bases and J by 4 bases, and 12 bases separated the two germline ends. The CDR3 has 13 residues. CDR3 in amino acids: CASRVGGSYGYTF. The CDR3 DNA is TGTGCCAGCAGAGTCGGAGGGTCCTATGGCTACACCTTC.

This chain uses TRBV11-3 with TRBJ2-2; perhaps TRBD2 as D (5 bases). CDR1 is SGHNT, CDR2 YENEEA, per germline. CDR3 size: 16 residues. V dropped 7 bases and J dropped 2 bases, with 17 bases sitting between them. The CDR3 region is CASTVRELINTGELFF. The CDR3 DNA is TGTGCCAGCACCGTCCGGGAACTAATAAACACCGGGGAGCTGTTTTTT.

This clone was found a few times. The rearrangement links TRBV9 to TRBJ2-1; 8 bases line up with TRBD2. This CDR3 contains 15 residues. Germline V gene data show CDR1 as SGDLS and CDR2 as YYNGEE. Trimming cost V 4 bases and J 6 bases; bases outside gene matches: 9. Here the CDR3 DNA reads TGTGCCAGCAGCCTGCGGACTAGCTCCAGCAATGAGCAGTTCTTC. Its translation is CASSLRTSSSNEQFF.